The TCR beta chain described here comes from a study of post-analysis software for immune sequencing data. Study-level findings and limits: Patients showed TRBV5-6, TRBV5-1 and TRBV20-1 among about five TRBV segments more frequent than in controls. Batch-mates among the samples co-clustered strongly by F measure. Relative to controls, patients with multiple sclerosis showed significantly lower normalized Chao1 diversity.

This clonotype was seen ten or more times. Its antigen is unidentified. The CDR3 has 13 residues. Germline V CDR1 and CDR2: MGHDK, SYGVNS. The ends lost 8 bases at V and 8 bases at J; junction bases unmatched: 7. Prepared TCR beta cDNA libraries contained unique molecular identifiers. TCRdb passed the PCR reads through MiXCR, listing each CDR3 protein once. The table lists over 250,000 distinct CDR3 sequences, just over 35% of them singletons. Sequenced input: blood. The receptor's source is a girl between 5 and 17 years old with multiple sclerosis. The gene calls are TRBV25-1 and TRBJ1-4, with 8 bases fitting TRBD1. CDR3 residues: CASGGQVGEKLFF. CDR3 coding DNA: TGTGCCAGCGGGGGACAGGTTGGGGAAAAACTGTTTTTT.